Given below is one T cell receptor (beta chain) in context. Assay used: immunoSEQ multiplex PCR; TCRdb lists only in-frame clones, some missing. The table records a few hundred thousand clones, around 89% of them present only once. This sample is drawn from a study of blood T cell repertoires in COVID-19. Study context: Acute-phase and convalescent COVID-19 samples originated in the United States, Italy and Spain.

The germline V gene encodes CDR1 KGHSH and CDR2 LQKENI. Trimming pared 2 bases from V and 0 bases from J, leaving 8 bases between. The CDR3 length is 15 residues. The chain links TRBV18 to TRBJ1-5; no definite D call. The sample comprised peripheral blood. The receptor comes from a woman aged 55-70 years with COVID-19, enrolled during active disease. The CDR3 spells CASSPFRDSNQPQHF. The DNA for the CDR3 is TGTGCCAGCTCACCATTCCGGGATAGCAATCAGCCCCAGCATTTT.